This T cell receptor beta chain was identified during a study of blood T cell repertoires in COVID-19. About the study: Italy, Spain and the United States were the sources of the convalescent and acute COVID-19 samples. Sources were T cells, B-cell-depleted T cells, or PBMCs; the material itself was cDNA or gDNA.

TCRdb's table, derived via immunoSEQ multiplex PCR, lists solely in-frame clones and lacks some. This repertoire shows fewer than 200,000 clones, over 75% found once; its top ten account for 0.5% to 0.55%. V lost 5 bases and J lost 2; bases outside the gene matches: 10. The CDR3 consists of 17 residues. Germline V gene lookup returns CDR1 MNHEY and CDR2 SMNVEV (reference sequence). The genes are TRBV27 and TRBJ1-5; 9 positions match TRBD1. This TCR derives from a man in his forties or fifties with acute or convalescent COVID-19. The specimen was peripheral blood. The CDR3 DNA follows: TGTGCCAGCAGTGCTCAACAGGGGGCGCGGGGCAATCAGCCCCAGCATTTT. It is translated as CASSAQQGARGNQPQHF.